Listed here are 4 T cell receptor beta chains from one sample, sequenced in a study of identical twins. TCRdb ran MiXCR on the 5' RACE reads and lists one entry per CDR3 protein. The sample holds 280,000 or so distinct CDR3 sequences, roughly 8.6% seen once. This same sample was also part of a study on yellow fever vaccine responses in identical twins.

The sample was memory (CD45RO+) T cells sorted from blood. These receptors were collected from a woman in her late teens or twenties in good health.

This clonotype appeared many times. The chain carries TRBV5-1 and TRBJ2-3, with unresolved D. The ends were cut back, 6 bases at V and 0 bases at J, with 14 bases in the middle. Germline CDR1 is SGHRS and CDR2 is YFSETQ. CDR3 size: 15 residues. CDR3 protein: CASTPSWISTDTQYF. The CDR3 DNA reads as TGCGCCAGCACTCCGAGCTGGATTAGCACAGATACGCAGTATTTT.

The CDR3 sequence is CASSATTGTSYTF. DNA of the CDR3: TGTGCCAGCAGCGCTACGACAGGGACAAGCTACACCTTC. V and J are TRBV9 and TRBJ1-2, with 7 bases matching TRBD1. The germline V gene encodes CDR1 SGDLS and CDR2 YYNGEE. J was trimmed by 9 bases and V by 3 bases; bases with no gene match: 8. This CDR3 has 13 residues.

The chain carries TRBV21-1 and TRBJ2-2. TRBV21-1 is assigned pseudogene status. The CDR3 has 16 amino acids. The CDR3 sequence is CASSKCHASGTGELFF. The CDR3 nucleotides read TGTGCCAGCAGCAAATGTCACGCCTCGGGCACCGGGGAGCTGTTTTTT.

CDR3 loop: CAISATGQSRETQYF. The CDR3 region has the DNA TGTGCCATCAGTGCGACAGGGCAATCGCGAGAGACCCAGTACTTC. The rearrangement links TRBV10-3 to TRBJ2-5; 7 positions match TRBD1. In germline, CDR1 is ENHRY, CDR2 SYGVKD. The CDR3 is made up of 15 amino acids. Germline trimming cut 4 bases from V and 4 bases from J; bases unmatched to any gene: 9.